The rows below give T cell receptor beta chains drawn from one sample of a study of shared clonotypes between healthy human individuals. The data were produced by immunoSEQ multiplex PCR, yet TCRdb's version contains in-frame clones alone and is incomplete. This sample has 2,500,000 or so clones; 92% occur once, and the top ten carry 0.3% to 0.45%. The sample taken for sequencing was naive CD4+ T cells from PBMCs. These TCRs come from a man in his late teens or twenties in good health. Some clones in this sample may be carry-over from other donors' samples. Both conserved end residues are part of each CDR3. A D gene is named only where the DNA matches it firmly. Not every row has a clone size; where given, it reads once, few, many or a size class.

j_call: TRBJ2-2
v_call: TRBV30
clone_size: -
d_call: TRBD1
cdr3_nt: TGTGCCTGGAGTGTACAGGGGGCGTACACCGGGGAGCTGTTTTTT
cdr3_aa: CAWSVQGAYTGELFF

j_call: TRBJ1-5
v_call: TRBV6-1
clone_size: -
d_call: TRBD1
cdr3_nt: TGTGCCAGCAGTGAACCGGGACAGGGGATTCAGCCCCAGCATTTT
cdr3_aa: CASSEPGQGIQPQHF

j_call: TRBJ2-2
v_call: TRBV4-1
clone_size: -
d_call: TRBD2
cdr3_nt: TGCGCCAGCAGAAGACTAGCGGGTCATCGGAACACCGGGGAGCTGTTTTTT
cdr3_aa: CASRRLAGHRNTGELFF

j_call: TRBJ1-6
v_call: TRBV4-3
clone_size: -
d_call: -
cdr3_nt: TGCGCCAGCAGCCAAGAGGGACCTCGGAGCTCCTATAATTCACCCCTCCACTTT
cdr3_aa: CASSQEGPRSSYNSPLHF

j_call: TRBJ1-2
v_call: TRBV2
clone_size: -
d_call: TRBD1
cdr3_nt: TGTGCCAGCAGTGACGACAGGGGGGACTATGGCTACACCTTC
cdr3_aa: CASSDDRGDYGYTF

j_call: TRBJ1-5
v_call: TRBV5-1
clone_size: few
d_call: -
cdr3_nt: TGCGCCAGCAGCTTAGGGGGAAATAGCAATCAGCCCCAGCATTTT
cdr3_aa: CASSLGGNSNQPQHF

j_call: TRBJ1-3
v_call: TRBV11-2
clone_size: -
d_call: -
cdr3_nt: TGTGCCAGCAGCTTTCCCGGAAACACCATATATTTT
cdr3_aa: CASSFPGNTIYF

j_call: TRBJ1-3
v_call: TRBV5-1
clone_size: -
d_call: -
cdr3_nt: TGCGCCAGCAGCGACGCCACAGCCTCTGGAAACACCATATATTTT
cdr3_aa: CASSDATASGNTIYF

j_call: TRBJ2-6
v_call: TRBV28
clone_size: -
d_call: -
cdr3_nt: TGTGCCAGCAGTTCCCGGCTTGGCGGGGCCAACGTCCTGACTTTC
cdr3_aa: CASSSRLGGANVLTF

j_call: TRBJ2-1
v_call: TRBV7-2
clone_size: -
d_call: -
cdr3_nt: TGTGCCAGCGGGCGACAGAGCTCCTACAATGAGCAGTTCTTC
cdr3_aa: CASGRQSSYNEQFF

j_call: TRBJ1-1
v_call: TRBV5-1
clone_size: -
d_call: -
cdr3_nt: TGCGCCAGCAGCTTAGGAGGCCTAATGAACACTGAAGCTTTCTTT
cdr3_aa: CASSLGGLMNTEAFF

j_call: TRBJ2-2
v_call: TRBV10-2
clone_size: -
d_call: -
cdr3_nt: TGCGCCACCCACTACGGTGGGGCGAACACCGGGGAGCTGTTTTTT
cdr3_aa: CATHYGGANTGELFF

j_call: TRBJ2-7
v_call: TRBV28
clone_size: -
d_call: -
cdr3_nt: TGTGCCAGCAGTGAGGGCGGGACTCTGGGCTACGAGCAGTACTTC
cdr3_aa: CASSEGGTLGYEQYF

j_call: TRBJ2-7
v_call: TRBV28
clone_size: -
d_call: -
cdr3_nt: TGTGCCAGCAGTTTTCAGGGAGGGGGGTACGAGCAGTACTTC
cdr3_aa: CASSFQGGGYEQYF

j_call: TRBJ2-1
v_call: TRBV7-2
clone_size: -
d_call: TRBD2
cdr3_nt: TGTGCCAGCAGCTTAGCGAGCGGGAGGTCAAATGAGCAGTTCTTC
cdr3_aa: CASSLASGRSNEQFF

j_call: TRBJ2-7
v_call: TRBV7-3
clone_size: -
d_call: -
cdr3_nt: TGTGCCAGCAGCCCCGGCGGGACAGCTCCTAGGGAGCAGTACTTC
cdr3_aa: CASSPGGTAPREQYF

j_call: TRBJ2-7
v_call: TRBV5-6
clone_size: -
d_call: TRBD1
cdr3_nt: TGTGCCAGCAGCTCCTCCAAGGGGGCTAGGTACGAGCAGTACTTC
cdr3_aa: CASSSSKGARYEQYF

j_call: TRBJ1-2
v_call: TRBV5-5
clone_size: -
d_call: TRBD1
cdr3_nt: TGTGCCAGCAGCCCCCGGGACAGAAACTATGGCTACACCTTC
cdr3_aa: CASSPRDRNYGYTF

j_call: TRBJ2-1
v_call: TRBV18
clone_size: -
d_call: TRBD1
cdr3_nt: TGTGCCAGCTCACGGGGGGCAGGGGGCGACTACAATGAGCAGTTCTTC
cdr3_aa: CASSRGAGGDYNEQFF

j_call: TRBJ2-1
v_call: TRBV7-6
clone_size: -
d_call: TRBD2
cdr3_nt: TGTGCCAGCAGCTTAGCGCGGGAGGGCCACAATGAGCAGTTCTTC
cdr3_aa: CASSLAREGHNEQFF

j_call: TRBJ1-5
v_call: TRBV9
clone_size: -
d_call: -
cdr3_nt: TGTGCCAGCAGCCCTGCCCAGGAGGGCCAGCCCCAGCATTTT
cdr3_aa: CASSPAQEGQPQHF

j_call: TRBJ2-1
v_call: TRBV28
clone_size: -
d_call: TRBD1
cdr3_nt: TGTGCCAGCAGTTTAGGACGAACAGGGGCCTACAATGAGCAGTTCTTC
cdr3_aa: CASSLGRTGAYNEQFF

j_call: TRBJ1-3
v_call: TRBV11-2
clone_size: once
d_call: -
cdr3_nt: TGTGCCAGCAGCTCGAGACTACGGCAGGGTACTGGAAACACCATATATTTT
cdr3_aa: CASSSRLRQGTGNTIYF

j_call: TRBJ2-5
v_call: TRBV29-1
clone_size: -
d_call: TRBD2
cdr3_nt: TGCAGCGTTGCGGGCGGGGGAGAGACCCAGTACTTC
cdr3_aa: CSVAGGGETQYF

j_call: TRBJ1-2
v_call: TRBV6-5
clone_size: -
d_call: TRBD1
cdr3_nt: TGTGCCAGCAGGCGACAGGGTTTCGATGGCTACACCTTC
cdr3_aa: CASRRQGFDGYTF

j_call: TRBJ2-3
v_call: TRBV9
clone_size: -
d_call: -
cdr3_nt: TGTGCCAGCAGCGTAGAAGCCCTCGCTAGCACAGATACGCAGTATTTT
cdr3_aa: CASSVEALASTDTQYF

j_call: TRBJ1-4
v_call: TRBV27
clone_size: -
d_call: TRBD1
cdr3_nt: TGTGCCAGCTCCCAGGGGGCTCAGGAAAAACTGTTTTTT
cdr3_aa: CASSQGAQEKLFF

j_call: TRBJ2-1
v_call: TRBV11-2
clone_size: -
d_call: TRBD2
cdr3_nt: TGTGCCAGCAGCCTACCCCCCTCGCGGGGGAGGAACAATGAGCAGTTCTTC
cdr3_aa: CASSLPPSRGRNNEQFF

j_call: TRBJ2-5
v_call: TRBV7-3
clone_size: -
d_call: -
cdr3_nt: TGTGCCAGCAGCCGGACGGGGCAAGAGACCCAGTACTTC
cdr3_aa: CASSRTGQETQYF

j_call: TRBJ2-1
v_call: TRBV7-3
clone_size: -
d_call: TRBD2
cdr3_nt: TGTGCCAGCAGCTTATTTCCCAGCGGGAGCCCCAGCTACTACAATGAGCAGTTCTTC
cdr3_aa: CASSLFPSGSPSYYNEQFF

j_call: TRBJ2-1
v_call: TRBV19
clone_size: -
d_call: -
cdr3_nt: TGTGCCAGTAGTACTCTCGAGGCTGGATACAATGAGCAGTTCTTC
cdr3_aa: CASSTLEAGYNEQFF

j_call: TRBJ1-1
v_call: TRBV5-4
clone_size: -
d_call: -
cdr3_nt: TGTGCCAGCAGCGCAGTGGGACCTCAAGGTCGGAACACTGAAGCTTTCTTT
cdr3_aa: CASSAVGPQGRNTEAFF

j_call: TRBJ1-5
v_call: TRBV2
clone_size: -
d_call: -
cdr3_nt: TGTGCCAGCAGGGCTACGGGACGGGGACAGCCCCAGCATTTT
cdr3_aa: CASRATGRGQPQHF

j_call: TRBJ2-7
v_call: TRBV9
clone_size: -
d_call: -
cdr3_nt: TGTGCCAGCAGCGTAGATCCAGCGGACTCCTACGAGCAGTACTTC
cdr3_aa: CASSVDPADSYEQYF

j_call: TRBJ1-5
v_call: TRBV10-3
clone_size: -
d_call: -
cdr3_nt: TGTGCCATCAGAGGGGGAAATTATAGCAATCAGCCCCAGCATTTT
cdr3_aa: CAIRGGNYSNQPQHF

j_call: TRBJ1-4
v_call: TRBV7-9
clone_size: few
d_call: -
cdr3_nt: TGTGCCAGCAGCTTAAATGGCACCCCGCGGGAAAAACTGTTTTTT
cdr3_aa: CASSLNGTPREKLFF

j_call: TRBJ1-5
v_call: TRBV28
clone_size: -
d_call: -
cdr3_nt: TGTGCCAGCAGTTTAGGGGGAACAAATCAGCCCCAGCATTTT
cdr3_aa: CASSLGGTNQPQHF